This T cell receptor (beta chain) is drawn from a study of shared clonotypes between healthy human individuals. Whole-study context: The plates for each donor numbered three CD4 naive, three CD4 memory, two CD8 naive and one CD8 memory.

The table came from immunoSEQ multiplex PCR; TCRdb's copy has only in-frame clones and leaves some out. This table holds about 1,500,000 clones, roughly 97% found once. Between the trimmed V and J ends, which lost 1 base and 0 bases, there was a span of 9 bases. CDR1 and CDR2 (germline): MNHEY, SMNVEV (reference sequence). The CDR3 is 15 amino acids. Only a few counts were recorded for this clone. The genes are TRBV27 and TRBJ1-2; D unresolved. The sequence was collected from a man aged 30-40 years in good health. Specimen: naive CD4+ T cells sorted from blood. Subset in this sample: CD45RA+ positively selected. The CDR3 coding sequence is TGTGCCAGCAGTTTATGGGCAGACCCTAACTATGGCTACACCTTC. This codes for CASSLWADPNYGYTF.